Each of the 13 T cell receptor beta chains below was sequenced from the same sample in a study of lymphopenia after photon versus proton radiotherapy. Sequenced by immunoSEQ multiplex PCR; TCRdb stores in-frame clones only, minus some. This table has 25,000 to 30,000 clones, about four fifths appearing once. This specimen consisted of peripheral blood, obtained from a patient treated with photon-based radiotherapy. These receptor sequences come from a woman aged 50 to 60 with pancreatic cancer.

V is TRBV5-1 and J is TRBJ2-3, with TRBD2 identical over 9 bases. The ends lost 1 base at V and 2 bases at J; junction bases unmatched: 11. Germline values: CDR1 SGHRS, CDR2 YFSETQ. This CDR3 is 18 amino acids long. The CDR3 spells CASSLSAGGPRITDTQYF. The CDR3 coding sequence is TGCGCCAGCAGCTTGTCGGCGGGAGGGCCCCGCATCACAGATACGCAGTATTTT. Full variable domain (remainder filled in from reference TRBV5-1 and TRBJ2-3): KAGVTQTPRYLIKTRGQQVTLSCSPISGHRSVSWYQQTPGQGLQFLFEYFSETQRNKGNFPGRFSGRQFSNSRSEMNVSTLELGDSALYLCASSLSAGGPRITDTQYFGPGTRLTVL.

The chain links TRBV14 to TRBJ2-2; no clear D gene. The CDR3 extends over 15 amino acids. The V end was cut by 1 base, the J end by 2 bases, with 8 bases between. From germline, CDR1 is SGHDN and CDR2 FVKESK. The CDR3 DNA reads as TGTGCCAGCAGCCAAGTAACGGCCAACACCGGGGAGCTGTTTTTT. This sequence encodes CASSQVTANTGELFF.

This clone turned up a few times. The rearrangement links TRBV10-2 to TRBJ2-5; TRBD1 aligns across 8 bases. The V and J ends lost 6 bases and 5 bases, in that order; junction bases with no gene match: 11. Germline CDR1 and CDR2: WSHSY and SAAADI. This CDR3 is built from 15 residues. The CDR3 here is CASSGQGGTGETQYF. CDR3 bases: TGCGCCAGCAGCGGACAGGGTGGAACGGGGGAGACCCAGTACTTC.

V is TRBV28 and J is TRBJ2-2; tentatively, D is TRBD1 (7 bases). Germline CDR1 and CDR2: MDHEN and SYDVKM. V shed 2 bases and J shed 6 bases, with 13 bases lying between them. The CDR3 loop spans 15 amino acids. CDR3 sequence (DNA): TGTGCCAGCAGTTTACCAGGGGGGTCACCCGGGGAGCTGTTTTTT. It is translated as CASSLPGGSPGELFF.

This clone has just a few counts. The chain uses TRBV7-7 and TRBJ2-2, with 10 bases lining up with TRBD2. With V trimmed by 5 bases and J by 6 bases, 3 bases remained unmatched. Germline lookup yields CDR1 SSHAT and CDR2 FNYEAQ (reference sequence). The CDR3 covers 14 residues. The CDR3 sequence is CASSPGLAAGELFF. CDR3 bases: TGTGCCAGCAGCCCCGGACTAGCGGCCGGGGAGCTGTTTTTT.

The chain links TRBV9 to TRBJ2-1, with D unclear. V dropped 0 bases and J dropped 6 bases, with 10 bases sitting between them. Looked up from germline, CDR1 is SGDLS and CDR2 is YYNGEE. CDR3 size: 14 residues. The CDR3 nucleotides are TGTGCCAGCAGCGTAGCGGTGCGCTCCAATGAGCAGTTCTTC. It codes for CASSVAVRSNEQFF.

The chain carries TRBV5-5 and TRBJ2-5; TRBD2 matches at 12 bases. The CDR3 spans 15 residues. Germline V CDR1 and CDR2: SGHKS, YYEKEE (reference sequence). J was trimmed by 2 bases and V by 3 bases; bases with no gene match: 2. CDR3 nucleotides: TGTGCCAGCAGCTCTGGACTAGCGGGGCAAGAGACCCAGTACTTC. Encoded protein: CASSSGLAGQETQYF.

The CDR3 nucleotides read TGTGCCACTCAACCCGGACAGGGGCTCAATCAGCCCCAGCATTTT. This encodes CATQPGQGLNQPQHF. The V gene is TRBV27, the J gene TRBJ1-5; 9 nucleotides line up with TRBD1. The CDR3 loop spans 15 amino acids. J lost 3 bases, V lost 10 bases, and 10 bases had no gene match. CDR1 and CDR2 from the germline V gene are MNHEY and SMNVEV (reference sequence).

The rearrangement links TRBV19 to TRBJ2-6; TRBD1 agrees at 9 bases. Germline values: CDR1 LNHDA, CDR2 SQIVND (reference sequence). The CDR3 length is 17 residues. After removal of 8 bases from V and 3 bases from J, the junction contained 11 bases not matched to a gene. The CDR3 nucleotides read TGTGCCAGTTCTCGGGACAGGGCTATCGGTGGGGCCAACGTCCTGACTTTC. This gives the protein CASSRDRAIGGANVLTF.

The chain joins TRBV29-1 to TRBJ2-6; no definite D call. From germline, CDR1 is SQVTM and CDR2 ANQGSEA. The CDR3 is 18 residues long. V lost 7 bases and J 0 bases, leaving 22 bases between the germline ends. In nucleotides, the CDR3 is TGCAGCGCAGGCGGAGTAGGGCAGGCTGACTCTGGGGCCAACGTCCTGACTTTC. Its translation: CSAGGVGQADSGANVLTF. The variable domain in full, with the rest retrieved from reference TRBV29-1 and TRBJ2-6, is SAVISQKPSRDICQRGTSLTIQCQVDSQVTMMFWYRQQPGQSLTLIATANQGSEATYESGFVIDKFPISRPNLTFSTLTVSNMSPEDSSIYLCSAGGVGQADSGANVLTFGAGSRLTVL.

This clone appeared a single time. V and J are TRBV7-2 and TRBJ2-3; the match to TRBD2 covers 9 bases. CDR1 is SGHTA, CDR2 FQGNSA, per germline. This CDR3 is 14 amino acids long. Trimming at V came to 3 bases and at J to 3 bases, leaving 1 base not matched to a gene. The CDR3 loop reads CASSFTSGTDTQYF. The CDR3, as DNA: TGTGCCAGCAGCTTCACTAGCGGGACAGATACGCAGTATTTT.

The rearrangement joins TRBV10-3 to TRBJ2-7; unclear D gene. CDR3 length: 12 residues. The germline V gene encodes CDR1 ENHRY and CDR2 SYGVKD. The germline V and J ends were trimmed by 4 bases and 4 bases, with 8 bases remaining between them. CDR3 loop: CAISGVGYEQYF. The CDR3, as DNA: TGTGCCATCAGTGGGGTGGGGTACGAGCAGTACTTC.

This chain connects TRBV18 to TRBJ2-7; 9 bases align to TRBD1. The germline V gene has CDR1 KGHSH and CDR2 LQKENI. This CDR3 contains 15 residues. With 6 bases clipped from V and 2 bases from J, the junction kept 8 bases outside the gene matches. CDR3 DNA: TGTGCCAGCTCCCACCCGGGACAGGGCGCCTACGAGCAGTACTTC. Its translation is CASSHPGQGAYEQYF.